One T cell receptor beta chain is described in this entry. Its antigen is still unknown. The germline CDR1 and CDR2 sequences are LNHDA and SQIVND (reference sequence). The germline V and J ends were trimmed by 2 bases and 0 bases, with 9 bases remaining between them. CDR3 length: 15 amino acids. The record originates from a study of cytomegalovirus exposure and HLA in healthy donors. At the level of the study: As released early, the data held 65 million to 90 million unique TCRs from HLA-typed donors. Study conclusions and caveats: Fewer N-insertions than the roughly 630-donor mean were reportedly shown by an Asian-associated ancestry cluster in a later analysis. The authors considered a cluster of highly shared sequence variants likely to be a sequencing artifact. Most CMV-associated TCR beta chains appeared HLA-restricted in a later analysis.

PCR was performed using 60 Vbeta and 13 Jbeta primers. This table comes from immunoSEQ multiplex PCR, and its TCRdb copy is limited to in-frame clones, with some not included. This table has about 88,000 clones, less than 70% appearing once. The clonotype originates from a man in his forties or fifties in good health and CMV-seronegative. The rearrangement joins TRBV19 to TRBJ2-3; a possible D gene is TRBD2 (5 bases). The sequenced material came from PBMCs. Here the CDR3 reads CASSILGLSTDTQYF. The CDR3 DNA sequence: TGTGCCAGTAGTATACTCGGACTGAGCACAGATACGCAGTATTTT.